These 3 T cell receptor beta chains came from one sample sequenced in a study of blood T cell repertoires in COVID-19. Libraries were prepared by immunoSEQ multiplex PCR; TCRdb keeps only in-frame clonotypes and omits some of them. The data show around 150,000 clones, about 86% seen once. Source material: peripheral blood. The receptor set was obtained from a woman aged 40 to 55 with acute or convalescent COVID-19.

The chain is built from TRBV7-9 and TRBJ2-2; 7 nucleotides align to TRBD1. Germline loops: CDR1 SEHNR, CDR2 FQNEAQ (reference sequence). Germline trimming cut 4 bases from V and 1 base from J; bases unmatched to any gene: 0. The CDR3 totals 14 residues. The CDR3 sequence: CASSWTGNTGELFF. CDR3 bases: TGTGCCAGCAGCTGGACAGGGAACACCGGGGAGCTGTTTTTT. Combining the CDR3 with reference TRBV7-9 and TRBJ2-2 gives the whole variable domain DTGVSQNPRHKITKRGQNVTFRCDPISEHNRLYWYRQTLGQGPEFLTYFQNEAQLEKSRLLSDRFSAERPKGSFSTLEIQRTEQGDSAMYLCASSWTGNTGELFFGEGSRLTVL.

To note about this clone: This CDR3 is also generated by other DNA sequences in the sample. The V call is TRBV9, the J call TRBJ2-7, with 12 positions matching TRBD1. This CDR3 has 15 amino acids. Germline CDR1 and CDR2: SGDLS and YYNGEE. V shed 2 bases and J 4 bases; nucleotides not matched to a gene: 4. CDR3 DNA sequence: TGTGCCAGCAGCGTCGGGACAGGGGGCTGGTACGAGCAGTACTTC. This encodes CASSVGTGGWYEQYF.

The chain links TRBV21-1 to TRBJ2-7; the tabulated D call, TRBD1, remains unverified against the DNA. TRBV21-1 is a listed pseudogene. There are 14 residues in the CDR3. The CDR3 DNA is TGTGCCAGCAGCAAAGGTGGAAGGGGTTACGAGCAGTACTTC. Encoded protein: CASSKGGRGYEQYF.